These T cell receptor beta chains were read from a single sample in a study of T-cell reconstitution after alpha-beta-depleted transplantation in children. TCRdb called the PCR reads again in MiXCR, with one record for every CDR3 protein. This table has about 640,000 distinct CDR3 sequences, approximately 17% appearing once. This specimen was PBMCs from the stem cell graft donor, taken from the stem cell graft. All receptors derive from a human donor who donated a stem cell graft to a child with acute myeloid leukemia. The CDR3 runs from the conserved cysteine through the conserved F or W. A D gene is named only where the DNA matches it firmly. Clone size appears in some rows only: once, few, many, or a class for an expanded clone.

d_call: NA
v_call: TRBV29-1
clone_size: many
j_call: TRBJ2-1
cdr3_nt: TGCAGCGTTGTGCGGCCCCCGGGCAATGAGCAGTTCTTC
cdr3_aa: CSVVRPPGNEQFF

d_call: TRBD1
v_call: TRBV20-1
clone_size: few
j_call: TRBJ1-5
cdr3_nt: TGCAGTGCTAGAGAATTTCCCGGGACAGATAGCAATCAGCCCCAGCATTTT
cdr3_aa: CSAREFPGTDSNQPQHF

d_call: NA
v_call: TRBV5-1
clone_size: NA
j_call: TRBJ2-2
cdr3_nt: TGCGCCAGCAGCTTCCCTTCCTCCGGTAGAACCGGGGAGCTGTTTTTT
cdr3_aa: CASSFPSSGRTGELFF

d_call: NA
v_call: TRBV2
clone_size: NA
j_call: TRBJ2-7
cdr3_nt: TGTGCCAGCAGCTACATCAACGGGGGTTCCTACGAGCAGTACTTC
cdr3_aa: CASSYINGGSYEQYF

d_call: TRBD2
v_call: TRBV12-5
clone_size: few
j_call: TRBJ2-3
cdr3_nt: TGTGCTAGTGGTTTGGGACTAGCGGCCTTCGGGGATACGCAGTATTTT
cdr3_aa: CASGLGLAAFGDTQYF

d_call: NA
v_call: TRBV20-1
clone_size: many
j_call: TRBJ2-3
cdr3_nt: TGCAGTGCTCTTTATGAAGCATGGTTGGGCACAGATACGCAGTATTTT
cdr3_aa: CSALYEAWLGTDTQYF

d_call: NA
v_call: TRBV20-1
clone_size: many
j_call: TRBJ2-5
cdr3_nt: TGCAGTGCCACTCCGGGGCTGGAGACCCAGTACTTC
cdr3_aa: CSATPGLETQYF

d_call: NA
v_call: TRBV4-3
clone_size: once
j_call: TRBJ2-3
cdr3_nt: TGCGCCAGCAGCCAAGTTACTAGCACACGCACAGATACGCAGTATTTT
cdr3_aa: CASSQVTSTRTDTQYF

d_call: NA
v_call: TRBV7-9
clone_size: many
j_call: TRBJ2-7
cdr3_nt: TGTGCCAGCAGCTTCGCGGACCACGAGCAGTACTTC
cdr3_aa: CASSFADHEQYF

d_call: TRBD2
v_call: TRBV5-1
clone_size: NA
j_call: TRBJ2-1
cdr3_nt: TGCGCCAGCAGCTTGACGACTAGCGGGGGCCACAATGAGCAGTTCTTC
cdr3_aa: CASSLTTSGGHNEQFF

d_call: NA
v_call: TRBV6-2/TRBV6-3
clone_size: few
j_call: TRBJ2-1
cdr3_nt: TGTGCCGTGCTAGTTGGTAATGAGCAGTTCTTC
cdr3_aa: CAVLVGNEQFF